This TCR beta chain originates from a study of beta chain features in type 1 diabetes. Looking at the study overall: What patients shared with healthy donors was a similar profile of age, gender and cell yields.

The CDR3 runs to 14 residues. Germline V CDR1 and CDR2: SGHVS, FQNEAQ. Trimming removed 5 bases from V and 4 bases from J, with 14 bases in between. The whole isolated RNA underwent reverse transcription, so sequencing captured expressed TCRB transcripts. Assay used: immunoSEQ multiplex PCR; TCRdb lists only in-frame clones, some missing. The sample contains about 250,000 clones, around 14% of which appear only once. The specimen was naive CD4+ T cells from blood. The clonotype comes from a woman aged 40 to 55 in good health. The chain uses TRBV7-8 and TRBJ1-1; D is ambiguous. CDR3 bases: TGTGCCAGCAGCCGCATCCAACCCGGCACTGAAGCTTTCTTT. Protein product: CASSRIQPGTEAFF.